Presented here are 18 T cell receptor beta chains from one specimen sequenced in a study of shared clonotypes between healthy human individuals. Sequencing was performed with immunoSEQ multiplex PCR; in TCRdb, only in-frame clones are kept and a portion is missing. The sample holds roughly 1,100,000 clones; approximately 70% are singletons and the top ten take nearly 1.5%. The sequenced sample was memory CD4+ T cells sorted from blood. The subset: CD45RA-negative fraction. These receptors all stem from a man in his late teens or twenties in good health.

This clone occurred once. The chain employs TRBV18 and TRBJ2-2; D possibly matches TRBD1 or TRBD2 (5 bases each). Deletions cut 0 bases from V and 6 bases from J, with 17 bases between. Germline CDR1 and CDR2: KGHSH and LQKENI. The CDR3 runs 17 residues. CDR3 nucleotides: TGTGCCAGCTCACCACCCTCAGGGACCGGGCGATCCGGGGAGCTGTTTTTT. Its translation: CASSPPSGTGRSGELFF.

This chain uses TRBV27 with TRBJ2-7; 13 bases agree with TRBD2. This CDR3 has 19 amino acids. Germline CDR1 and CDR2: MNHEY and SMNVEV (reference sequence). V was clipped by 7 bases and J by 5 bases; unmatched bases: 20. The chain's CDR3 is CASKPVAVLLAGGSHEQYF. CDR3 coding DNA: TGTGCCAGCAAGCCGGTAGCAGTATTACTAGCGGGAGGGTCCCACGAGCAGTACTTC.

This clone turned up a few times. V usage is TRBV11-3 and J usage is TRBJ1-4, with D tentatively TRBD1 (5 bases). Germline CDR1 reads SGHNT; CDR2 reads YENEEA. The CDR3 covers 14 residues. V lost 5 bases, J lost 7 bases, and 14 bases lay in between. This CDR3 is CASSLQLQGEKLFF. The CDR3 DNA reads as TGTGCCAGCAGCCTACAACTTCAGGGTGAAAAACTGTTTTTT.

This clone was detected a few times. The gene calls are TRBV12-1 and TRBJ2-5; the table's D call of TRBD1 was not tested on the DNA. TRBV12-1 is designated a pseudogene. The CDR3 is 14 residues long. The CDR3 loop is CASSSSQGSETQYF. DNA for the CDR3: TGTGCCAGCAGCTCGAGTCAGGGTTCGGAGACCCAGTACTTC.

The rearrangement uses TRBV19 and TRBJ1-1; a weak D match, TRBD1 (5 bases). V lost 3 bases to trimming and J lost 1 base, with 9 bases between them. This CDR3 has 14 residues. Germline CDR1 reads LNHDA; CDR2 reads SQIVND (reference sequence). The CDR3 nucleotides are TGTGCCAGTAGTATCCTGGACAAGAACACTGAAGCTTTCTTT. It specifies CASSILDKNTEAFF.

V and J are TRBV5-1 and TRBJ2-1, with 7 nucleotides matching TRBD2. CDR3 length: 16 amino acids. V lost 0 bases to trimming and J lost 7 bases; unmatched junction nucleotides: 10. Germline V gene sequence: CDR1 SGHRS, CDR2 YFSETQ. CDR3 residues: CASSLGLAVKPNEQFF. The CDR3 DNA reads TGCGCCAGCAGCTTGGGACTAGCAGTAAAACCAAATGAGCAGTTCTTC.

This chain connects TRBV19 to TRBJ1-5; a possible D gene is TRBD1 (5 bases). The length of the CDR3 is 14 residues. V lost 1 base, J lost 6 bases, and 10 bases lay in between. Germline-derived CDR1 and CDR2 are LNHDA and SQIVND (reference sequence). Here the CDR3 reads CASSIVGAPQPQHF. In DNA form, the CDR3 reads TGTGCCAGTAGTATAGTCGGGGCCCCTCAGCCCCAGCATTTT.

The chain is built from TRBV19 and TRBJ2-2; 8 bases line up with TRBD2. The CDR3 has 15 amino acids. From germline, CDR1 is LNHDA and CDR2 SQIVND (reference sequence). Germline trimming cut 6 bases from V and 5 bases from J; bases unmatched to any gene: 8. In DNA, the CDR3 is TGTGCCAGTAGGAGAGCGGGGGAAGGGACCGGGGAGCTGTTTTTT. This encodes CASRRAGEGTGELFF.

V and J are TRBV15 and TRBJ2-4, with D maybe TRBD1 (5 bases). V dropped 0 bases and J dropped 1 base, with 7 bases sitting between them. The CDR3 has 15 residues. From germline, CDR1 is LNHNV and CDR2 YYDKDF (reference sequence). CDR3 region: CATSREDTAKNIQYF. Here the CDR3 DNA reads TGTGCCACCAGCAGAGAGGACACGGCCAAAAACATTCAGTACTTC.

This clone was picked up one time. This chain links TRBV2 with TRBJ1-1; TRBD1 matches 11 bases. Per the germline V gene, CDR1 is SNHLY and CDR2 is FYNNEI. There are 14 residues in the CDR3. Trimming cost V 6 bases and J 4 bases; bases outside gene matches: 4. CDR3: CASRDRGRGTEAFF. CDR3 sequence (DNA): TGTGCCAGCAGGGACAGGGGGCGAGGCACTGAAGCTTTCTTT.

This rearrangement joins TRBV2 to TRBJ2-6; D not certain. The CDR3 covers 15 residues. Germline CDR1 is SNHLY and CDR2 is FYNNEI. Trimming stripped 2 bases from V and 0 bases from J, with 5 bases between. In nucleotides, the CDR3 is TGTGCCAGCAGTGAACAGCGCTCTGGGGCCAACGTCCTGACTTTC. Amino acids: CASSEQRSGANVLTF.

The gene calls are TRBV29-1 and TRBJ2-6; 11 nucleotides line up with TRBD1. The V gene's germline CDR1 is SQVTM and CDR2 ANQGSEA. The CDR3 spans 16 residues. J lost 2 bases, V lost 4 bases, and 4 bases had no gene match. The chain's CDR3 is CSVAGQGAPGANVLTF. In nucleotides, the CDR3 is TGCAGCGTTGCAGGACAGGGGGCCCCTGGGGCCAACGTCCTGACTTTC.

The chain has TRBV2 and TRBJ2-4, with D perhaps matching TRBD2 (6 bases). Germline assignment: CDR1 SNHLY and CDR2 FYNNEI. Trimming left V 5 bases short and J 1 base short, with 6 bases between. The CDR3 contains 13 residues. CDR3 DNA: TGTGCCAGCAGTCGGGGGGCCAAAAACATTCAGTACTTC. It translates to CASSRGAKNIQYF.

The chain links TRBV5-6 to TRBJ2-7, with no clear D. Germline V CDR1 and CDR2: SGHDT, YYEEEE. The V end was cut by 7 bases, the J end by 3 bases, with 14 bases between. The CDR3 has 13 residues. CDR3 sequence (DNA): TGTGCCAGCCGACACTGGGAATTCTACGAGCAGTACTTC. Protein: CASRHWEFYEQYF.

The rearrangement uses TRBV6-5 and TRBJ1-2; 7 positions match TRBD1. The CDR3 is 13 amino acids. V dropped 6 bases and J dropped 7; count of bases not matched to a gene: 8. CDR1 and CDR2 (germline): MNHEY, SVGAGI. Here the CDR3 DNA reads TGTGCCAGCAGCCCGGACAGGATCGGTGGCTACACCTTC. It translates to CASSPDRIGGYTF.

V is TRBV9 and J is TRBJ1-4; a weak D match, TRBD1 (5 bases). CDR1 is SGDLS, CDR2 YYNGEE, per germline. V shed 4 bases and J shed 3 bases, with 13 bases lying between them. CDR3 size: 15 residues. The CDR3 here is CASSPGGVANEKLFF. The CDR3 DNA reads as TGTGCCAGCAGCCCGGGGGGAGTAGCTAATGAAAAACTGTTTTTT. Drawing the rest from reference TRBV9 and TRBJ1-4, the complete variable domain is DSGVTQTPKHLITATGQRVTLRCSPRSGDLSVYWYQQSLDQGLQFLIQYYNGEERAKGNILERFSAQQFPDLHSELNLSSLELGDSALYFCASSPGGVANEKLFFGSGTQLSVL.

With regard to this clone: Different DNA sequences within this sample yield the same CDR3. V usage is TRBV10-3 and J usage is TRBJ1-1; D is undetermined. This CDR3 has 13 amino acids. V dropped 0 bases and J dropped 5 bases, with 7 bases sitting between them. The germline V gene has CDR1 ENHRY and CDR2 SYGVKD. The CDR3, as DNA: TGTGCCATCAGTGAGTCGAGAGGGACTGAAGCTTTCTTT. Encoded protein: CAISESRGTEAFF.

V and J are TRBV7-2 and TRBJ2-2; no clear D. This CDR3 is built from 14 residues. V dropped 3 bases and J dropped 6 bases, with 11 bases sitting between them. The germline V gene encodes CDR1 SGHTA and CDR2 FQGNSA. The CDR3 spells CASSLDFAPGELFF. The CDR3 nucleotides read TGTGCCAGCAGCTTGGATTTCGCGCCCGGGGAGCTGTTTTTT.